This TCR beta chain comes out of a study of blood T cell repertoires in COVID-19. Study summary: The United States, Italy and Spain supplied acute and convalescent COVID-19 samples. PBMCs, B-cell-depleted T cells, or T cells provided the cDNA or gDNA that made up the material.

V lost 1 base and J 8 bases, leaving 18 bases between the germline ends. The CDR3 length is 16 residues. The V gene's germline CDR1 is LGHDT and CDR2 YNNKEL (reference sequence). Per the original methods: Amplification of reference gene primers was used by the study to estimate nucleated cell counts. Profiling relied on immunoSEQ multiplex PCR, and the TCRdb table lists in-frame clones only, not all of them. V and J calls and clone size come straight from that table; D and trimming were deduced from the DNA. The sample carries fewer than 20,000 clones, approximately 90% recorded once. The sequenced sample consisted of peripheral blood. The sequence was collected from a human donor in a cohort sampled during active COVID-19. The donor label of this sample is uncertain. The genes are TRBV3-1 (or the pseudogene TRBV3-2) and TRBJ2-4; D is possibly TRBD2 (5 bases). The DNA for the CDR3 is TGTGCCAGCAGCCAAGGAGGGTCCCCCCTCAAGGACATTCAGTACTTC. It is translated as CASSQGGSPLKDIQYF.